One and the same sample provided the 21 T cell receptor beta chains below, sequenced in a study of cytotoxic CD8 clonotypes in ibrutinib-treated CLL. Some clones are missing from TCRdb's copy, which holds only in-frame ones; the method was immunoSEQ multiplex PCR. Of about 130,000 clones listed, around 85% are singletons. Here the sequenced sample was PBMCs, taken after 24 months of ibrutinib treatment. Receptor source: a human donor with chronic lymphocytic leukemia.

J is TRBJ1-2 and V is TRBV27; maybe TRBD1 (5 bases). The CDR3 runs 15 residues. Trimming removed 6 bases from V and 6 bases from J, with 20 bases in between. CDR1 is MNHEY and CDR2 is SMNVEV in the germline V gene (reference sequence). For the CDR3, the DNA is TGTGCCAGCAGCCGCGGCGTGTCCAGGGCGGATGGCTACACCTTC. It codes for CASSRGVSRADGYTF.

The CDR3 sequence: CASSLWGTAGTGELFF. Written as DNA, the CDR3 is TGTGCCAGCAGTTTATGGGGCACGGCTGGGACCGGGGAGCTGTTTTTT. V and J are TRBV28 and TRBJ2-2; no firm D call. Germline assignment: CDR1 MDHEN and CDR2 SYDVKM. The CDR3 totals 16 residues. The V end lost 0 bases, the J end lost 5 bases, and 13 bases lay between the germline ends.

The CDR3 coding sequence is TGTGCCAGCAGCCGGGACTCTGGGGCCAACGTCCTGACTTTC. Protein: CASSRDSGANVLTF. The V and J genes are TRBV6-5 and TRBJ2-6; D may be TRBD2 (5 bases). CDR3 length: 14 amino acids. V was clipped by 6 bases and J by 0 bases, with 6 bases between them. Germline CDR1 MNHEY, CDR2 SVGAGI.

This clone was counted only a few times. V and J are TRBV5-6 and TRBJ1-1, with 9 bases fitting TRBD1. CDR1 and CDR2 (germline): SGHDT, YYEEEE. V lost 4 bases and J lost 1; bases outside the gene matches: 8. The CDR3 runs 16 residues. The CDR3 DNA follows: TGTGCCAGCAGCCGAATGACAGGGGGTGGGAACACTGAAGCTTTCTTT. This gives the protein CASSRMTGGGNTEAFF. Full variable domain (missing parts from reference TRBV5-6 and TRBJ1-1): DAGVTQSPTHLIKTRGQQVTLRCSPKSGHDTVSWYQQALGQGPQFIFQYYEEEERQRGNFPDRFSGHQFPNYSSELNVNALLLGDSALYLCASSRMTGGGNTEAFFGQGTRLTVV.

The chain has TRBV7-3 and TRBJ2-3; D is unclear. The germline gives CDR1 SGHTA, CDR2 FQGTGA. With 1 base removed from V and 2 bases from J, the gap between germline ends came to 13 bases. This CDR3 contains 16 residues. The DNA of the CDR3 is TGTGCCAGCAGCTTAAAACGGCCTGAAGTCACAGATACGCAGTATTTT. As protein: CASSLKRPEVTDTQYF.

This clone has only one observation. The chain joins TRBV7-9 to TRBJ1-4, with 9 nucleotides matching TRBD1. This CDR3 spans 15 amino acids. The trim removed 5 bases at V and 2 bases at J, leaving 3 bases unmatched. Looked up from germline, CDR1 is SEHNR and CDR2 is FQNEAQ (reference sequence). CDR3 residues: CASSPGQGTNEKLFF. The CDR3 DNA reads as TGTGCCAGCAGCCCCGGACAGGGGACTAATGAAAAACTGTTTTTT.

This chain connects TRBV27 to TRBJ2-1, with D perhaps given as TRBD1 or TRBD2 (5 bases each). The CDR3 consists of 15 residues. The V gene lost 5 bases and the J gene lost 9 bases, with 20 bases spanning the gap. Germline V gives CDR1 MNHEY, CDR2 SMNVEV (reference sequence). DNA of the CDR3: TGTGCCAGCAGTCCCTTCTTCGGGGCCCTTTTTGAGCAGTTCTTC. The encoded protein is CASSPFFGALFEQFF.

The CDR3 reads CASSASGLTGELFF. The CDR3 DNA reads TGTGCCAGCAGTGCTTCAGGGTTGACCGGGGAGCTGTTTTTT. The rearrangement joins TRBV28 to TRBJ2-2, with D possibly being TRBD1 (5 bases). V lost 5 bases and J lost 5, with 12 bases in between. The CDR3 runs to 14 residues. The germline CDR1 and CDR2 sequences are MDHEN and SYDVKM. Together with reference TRBV28 and TRBJ2-2, the CDR3 gives the full variable domain: DVKVTQSSRYLVKRTGEKVFLECVQDMDHENMFWYRQDPGLGLRLIYFSYDVKMKEKGDIPEGYSVSREKKERFSLILESASTNQTSMYLCASSASGLTGELFFGEGSRLTVL.

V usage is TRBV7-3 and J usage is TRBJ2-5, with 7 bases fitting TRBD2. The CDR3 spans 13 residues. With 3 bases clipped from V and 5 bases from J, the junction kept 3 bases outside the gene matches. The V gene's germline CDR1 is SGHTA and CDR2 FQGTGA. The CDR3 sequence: CASSFREGETQYF. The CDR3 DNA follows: TGTGCCAGCAGCTTCAGGGAGGGGGAGACCCAGTACTTC.

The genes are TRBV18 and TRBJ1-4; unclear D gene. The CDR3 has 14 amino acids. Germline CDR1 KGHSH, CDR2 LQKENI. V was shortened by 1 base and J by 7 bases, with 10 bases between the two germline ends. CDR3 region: CASSPQSMSEKLFF. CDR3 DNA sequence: TGTGCCAGCTCACCACAAAGTATGAGTGAAAAACTGTTTTTT.

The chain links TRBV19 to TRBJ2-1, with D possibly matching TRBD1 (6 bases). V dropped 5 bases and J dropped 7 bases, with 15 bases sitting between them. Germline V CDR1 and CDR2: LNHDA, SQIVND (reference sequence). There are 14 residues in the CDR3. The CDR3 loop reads CASSVQGEGNEQFF. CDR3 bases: TGTGCCAGTAGTGTACAGGGTGAAGGTAATGAGCAGTTCTTC.

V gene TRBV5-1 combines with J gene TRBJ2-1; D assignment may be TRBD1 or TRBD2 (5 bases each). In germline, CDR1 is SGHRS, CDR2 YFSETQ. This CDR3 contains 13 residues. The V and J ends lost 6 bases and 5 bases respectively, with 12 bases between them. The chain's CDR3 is CASTPEGHNEQFF. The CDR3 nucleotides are TGCGCCAGCACGCCAGAGGGGCACAATGAGCAGTTCTTC.

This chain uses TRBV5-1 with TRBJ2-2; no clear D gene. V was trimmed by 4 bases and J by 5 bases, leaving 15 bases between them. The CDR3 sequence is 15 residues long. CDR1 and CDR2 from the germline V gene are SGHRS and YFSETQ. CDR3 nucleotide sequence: TGCGCCAGCAGCCCATTCTGGGGTGGGACCGGGGAGCTGTTTTTT. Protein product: CASSPFWGGTGELFF.

The CDR3 DNA reads TGTGCCAGCAGCCAACGGCGGACAGGGAACAATGAGCAGTTCTTC. Translated: CASSQRRTGNNEQFF. The chain has TRBV7-8 and TRBJ2-1; 8 bases fit TRBD1. The CDR3 is made up of 15 amino acids. V lost 5 bases and J lost 5; bases outside the gene matches: 8. Per the germline V gene, CDR1 is SGHVS and CDR2 is FQNEAQ.

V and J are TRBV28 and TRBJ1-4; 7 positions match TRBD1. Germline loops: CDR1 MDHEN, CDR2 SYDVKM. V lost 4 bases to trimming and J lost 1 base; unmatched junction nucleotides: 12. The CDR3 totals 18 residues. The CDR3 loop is CASSSSGRGRGTNEKLFF. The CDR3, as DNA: TGTGCCAGCAGTTCCTCGGGGAGGGGGCGGGGAACTAATGAAAAACTGTTTTTT.

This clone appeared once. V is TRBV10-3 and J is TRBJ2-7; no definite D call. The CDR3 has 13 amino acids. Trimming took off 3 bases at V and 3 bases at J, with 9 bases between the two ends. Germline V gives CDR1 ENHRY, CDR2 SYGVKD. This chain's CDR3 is CAISDPKGYEQYF. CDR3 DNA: TGTGCCATCAGTGACCCGAAGGGCTACGAGCAGTACTTC.

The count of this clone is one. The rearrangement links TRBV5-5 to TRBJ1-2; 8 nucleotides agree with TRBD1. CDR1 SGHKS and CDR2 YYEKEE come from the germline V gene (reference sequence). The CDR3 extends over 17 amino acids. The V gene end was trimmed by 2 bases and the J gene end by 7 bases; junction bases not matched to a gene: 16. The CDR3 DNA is TGTGCCAGCAGCTTCTCCTTACCGGGACAGGATCTTTTTGGCTACACCTTC. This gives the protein CASSFSLPGQDLFGYTF.

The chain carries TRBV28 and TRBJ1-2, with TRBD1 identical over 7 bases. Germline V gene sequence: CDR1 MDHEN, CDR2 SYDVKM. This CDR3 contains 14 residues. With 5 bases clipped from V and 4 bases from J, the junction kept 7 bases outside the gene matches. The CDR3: CASSVDRAPYGYTF. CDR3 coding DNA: TGTGCCAGCAGTGTCGACAGGGCCCCCTATGGCTACACCTTC.

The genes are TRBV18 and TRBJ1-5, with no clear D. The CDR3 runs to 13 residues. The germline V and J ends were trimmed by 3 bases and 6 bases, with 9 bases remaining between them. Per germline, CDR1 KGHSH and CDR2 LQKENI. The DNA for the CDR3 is TGTGCCAGCTCACCGGGTTCGGGTCAGCCCCAGCATTTT. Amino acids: CASSPGSGQPQHF.

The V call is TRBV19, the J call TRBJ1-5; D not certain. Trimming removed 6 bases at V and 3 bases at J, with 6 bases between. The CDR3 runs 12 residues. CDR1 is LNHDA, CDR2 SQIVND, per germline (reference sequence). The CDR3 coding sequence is TGTGCCAGTAGAGGGCTCAATCAGCCCCAGCATTTT. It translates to CASRGLNQPQHF.

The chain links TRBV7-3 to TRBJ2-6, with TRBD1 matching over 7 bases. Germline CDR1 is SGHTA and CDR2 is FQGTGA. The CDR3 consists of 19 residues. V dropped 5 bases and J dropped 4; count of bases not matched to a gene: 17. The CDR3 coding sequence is TGTGCCAGCAGCCCGATGGTGACAGGGTCGGTTCGCGGGGCCAACGTCCTGACTTTC. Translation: CASSPMVTGSVRGANVLTF.